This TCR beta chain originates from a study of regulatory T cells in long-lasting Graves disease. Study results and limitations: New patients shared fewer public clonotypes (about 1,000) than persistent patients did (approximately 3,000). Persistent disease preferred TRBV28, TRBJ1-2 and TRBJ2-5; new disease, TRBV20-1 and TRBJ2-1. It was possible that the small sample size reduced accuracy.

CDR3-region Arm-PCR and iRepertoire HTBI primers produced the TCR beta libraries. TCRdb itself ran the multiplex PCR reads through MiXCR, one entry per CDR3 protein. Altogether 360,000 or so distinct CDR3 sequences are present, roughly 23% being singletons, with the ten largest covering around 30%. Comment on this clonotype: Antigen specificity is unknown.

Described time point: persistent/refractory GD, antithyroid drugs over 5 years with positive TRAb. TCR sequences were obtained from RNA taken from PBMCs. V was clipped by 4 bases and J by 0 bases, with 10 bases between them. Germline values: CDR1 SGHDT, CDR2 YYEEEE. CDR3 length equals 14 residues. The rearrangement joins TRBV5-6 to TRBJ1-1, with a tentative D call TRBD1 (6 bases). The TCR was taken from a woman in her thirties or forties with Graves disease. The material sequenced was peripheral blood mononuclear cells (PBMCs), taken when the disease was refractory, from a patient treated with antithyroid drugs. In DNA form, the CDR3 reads TGTGCCAGCAGCAGGGGACACTTGAACACTGAAGCTTTCTTT. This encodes CASSRGHLNTEAFF.